The 11 T cell receptor beta chains below come from one sample, sequenced in a study of STAT3 mutations in large granular lymphocyte leukemia. Broader study findings: Every T-LGLL patient had at least one immunodominant TCRbeta clonotype.

Clones were sequenced by immunoSEQ multiplex PCR, and TCRdb holds only the in-frame ones, with some missing. In the table there are approximately 13,000 clones, over 75% of which are singletons. What these receptors recognize is not known. The sequenced sample consisted of peripheral blood mononuclear cells. All receptors derive from a man between 60 and 75 years old with T-cell large granular lymphocyte leukemia. Some clones in this sample may be carry-over from other donors' samples.

The chain employs TRBV7-2 and TRBJ2-5; TRBD1 aligns across 10 bases. The CDR3 consists of 13 residues. V dropped 7 bases and J dropped 4; count of bases not matched to a gene: 3. The germline V gene encodes CDR1 SGHTA and CDR2 FQGNSA. The DNA of the CDR3 is TGTGCCAGCACATGGACAGGGGGAGAGACCCAGTACTTC. Amino acids: CASTWTGGETQYF. The entire variable domain, with the rest obtained from reference TRBV7-2 and TRBJ2-5, is as follows: GAGVSQSPSNKVTEKGKDVELRCDPISGHTALYWYRQSLGQGLEFLIYFQGNSAPDKSGLPSDRFSAERTGGSVSTLTIQRTQQEDSAVYLCASTWTGGETQYFGPGTRLLVL.

The chain has TRBV5-1 and TRBJ2-3; D is perhaps TRBD1 or TRBD2 (5 bases each). This CDR3 comprises 14 residues. Germline assignment: CDR1 SGHRS and CDR2 YFSETQ. The V gene lost 4 bases and the J gene lost 4 bases, with 13 bases spanning the gap. CDR3 sequence: CASSRGEMADTQYF. The CDR3 DNA sequence: TGCGCCAGCAGCCGAGGGGAGATGGCAGATACGCAGTATTTT. Supplemented by reference TRBV5-1 and TRBJ2-3, the full variable domain reads KAGVTQTPRYLIKTRGQQVTLSCSPISGHRSVSWYQQTPGQGLQFLFEYFSETQRNKGNFPGRFSGRQFSNSRSEMNVSTLELGDSALYLCASSRGEMADTQYFGPGTRLTVL.

This clone is classed as medium-sized. V usage is TRBV14 and J usage is TRBJ2-1; D is undetermined. The CDR3 totals 11 residues. Germline CDR1 reads SGHDN; CDR2 reads FVKESK. Deletions cut 3 bases from V and 8 bases from J, with 5 bases between. The CDR3 bases are TGTGCCAGCAGCCAGGGCTATGAGCAGTTCTTC. Its protein product is CASSQGYEQFF.

This clone turned up a few times. The chain carries TRBV19 and TRBJ1-5, with a weak D call TRBD1 (5 bases). V was pared by 7 bases and J by 1 base, with 14 bases between. CDR1 and CDR2 (germline): LNHDA, SQIVND (reference sequence). This CDR3 has 15 residues. The CDR3 bases are TGTGCCAGTACCCCCCCGACAGCCAGCAATCAGCCCCAGCATTTT. Protein product: CASTPPTASNQPQHF.

In nucleotides, the CDR3 is TGTGCCAGTAGTATCGGTGGGCTAGCGGGAGAGGGGACGCAGTATTTT. Translation: CASSIGGLAGEGTQYF. The chain joins TRBV19 to TRBJ2-3; 10 bases are shared with TRBD2. Germline trimming cut 3 bases from V and 9 bases from J; bases unmatched to any gene: 12. This CDR3 has 16 residues. Germline values: CDR1 LNHDA, CDR2 SQIVND (reference sequence).

The chain is built from TRBV6-1 and TRBJ2-3, with TRBD1 identical over 7 bases. The germline V gene has CDR1 MNHNS and CDR2 SASEGT. The trim removed 5 bases at V and 4 bases at J, leaving 6 bases unmatched. This CDR3 spans 14 amino acids. CDR3 protein: CASSTTGFADTQYF. CDR3 in DNA: TGTGCCAGCAGTACGACAGGGTTCGCAGATACGCAGTATTTT.

The chain couples TRBV28 to TRBJ2-7; 7 bases map to TRBD1. Germline V CDR1 and CDR2: MDHEN, SYDVKM. J lost 5 bases, V lost 4 bases, and 5 bases had no gene match. This CDR3 comprises 13 residues. The CDR3 nucleotides read TGTGCCAGCAGTTCAGGGGGTTTCGACGAGCAGTACTTC. Its protein product is CASSSGGFDEQYF.

This clone has a single count. The chain uses TRBV14 and TRBJ2-1, with TRBD2 as a possible D gene (6 bases). Trimming took off 0 bases at V and 12 bases at J, with 12 bases between the two ends. The CDR3 loop spans 13 amino acids. In germline, CDR1 is SGHDN, CDR2 FVKESK. CDR3 nucleotide sequence: TGTGCCAGCAGCCAAGAGCGGGGCCGGGGGCAGTTCTTC. This sequence encodes CASSQERGRGQFF.

This clone was recorded a few times. The rearrangement uses TRBV15 and TRBJ1-5; TRBD1 matches at 9 bases. Trimming cost V 6 bases and J 7 bases; bases outside gene matches: 7. The germline CDR1 and CDR2 sequences are LNHNV and YYDKDF (reference sequence). CDR3 length: 14 amino acids. The CDR3 nucleotides read TGTGCCACCAGTCCACAGGGGGCCAGACAGCCCCAGCATTTT. Its protein is CATSPQGARQPQHF. The full variable domain, rest sourced from reference TRBV15 and TRBJ1-5, is DAMVIQNPRYQVTQFGKPVTLSCSQTLNHNVMYWYQQKSSQAPKLLFHYYDKDFNNEADTPDNFQSRRPNTSFCFLDIRSPGLGDTAMYLCATSPQGARQPQHFGDGTRLSIL.

The chain has TRBV30 and TRBJ2-3, with 9 bases matching TRBD2. The CDR3 is 19 amino acids. The trim removed 3 bases at V and 3 bases at J, leaving 19 bases unmatched. CDR1 GTSNPN and CDR2 SVGIG come from the germline V gene (reference sequence). CDR3: CAWSGRASGVKTGTDTQYF. CDR3 bases: TGTGCCTGGAGCGGGCGGGCTAGCGGGGTTAAAACGGGGACAGATACGCAGTATTTT. The full variable domain, completed using reference TRBV30 and TRBJ2-3, is SQTIHQWPATLVQPVGSPLSLECTVEGTSNPNLYWYRQAAGRGLQLLFYSVGIGQISSEVPQNLSASRPQDRQFILSSKKLLLSDSGFYLCAWSGRASGVKTGTDTQYFGPGTRLTVL.

The chain is built from TRBV7-9 and TRBJ2-5; D unclear. The CDR3 length is 12 residues. CDR1 and CDR2 from the germline V gene are SEHNR and FQNEAQ (reference sequence). Trimming removed 5 bases at V and 11 bases at J, with 15 bases between. CDR3 region: CASSPDWVVQYF. In DNA, the CDR3 is TGTGCCAGCAGCCCCGATTGGGTGGTTCAGTACTTC.